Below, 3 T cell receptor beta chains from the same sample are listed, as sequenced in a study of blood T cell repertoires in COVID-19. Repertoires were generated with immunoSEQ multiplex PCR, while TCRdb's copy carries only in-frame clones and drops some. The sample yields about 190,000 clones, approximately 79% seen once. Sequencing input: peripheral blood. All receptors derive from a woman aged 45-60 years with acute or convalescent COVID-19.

CDR3 loop: CASSGRQGVTEAFF. The CDR3 DNA follows: TGTGCCAGCAGTGGCCGACAGGGGGTCACTGAAGCTTTCTTT. The J gene is TRBJ1-1, the V gene TRBV6-2 or TRBV6-3; 9 positions agree with TRBD1. Germline-derived CDR1 and CDR2 are MNHEY and SVGEGT. With V trimmed by 5 bases and J by 4 bases, 5 bases remained unmatched. The CDR3 totals 14 residues.

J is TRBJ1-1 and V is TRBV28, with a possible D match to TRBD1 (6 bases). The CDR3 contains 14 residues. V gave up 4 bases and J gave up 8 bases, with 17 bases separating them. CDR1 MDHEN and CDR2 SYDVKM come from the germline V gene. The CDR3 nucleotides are TGTGCCAGCAGTTCCCTTTATCCAGGGGAGGAAGCTTTCTTT. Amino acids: CASSSLYPGEEAFF.

The CDR3: CASSYPGGGTYEQYF. The CDR3 nucleotides read TGTGCCAGCAGTTACCCTGGCGGGGGGACCTACGAGCAGTACTTC. V gene TRBV6-7 combines with J gene TRBJ2-7; 8 bases agree with TRBD2. TRBV6-7 is known as an ORF, though its function is uncertain. The J segment lost 2 bases and the V segment lost 2 bases, leaving 5 bases of the junction unmatched. The CDR3 sequence is 15 residues long.